The 5 T cell receptor beta chains listed next were all sequenced from one sample in a study of T-cell memory formation after mild COVID-19. TCRdb reprocessed the 5' RACE reads via MiXCR and lists one record per CDR3 protein. The sample includes 250,000 or so distinct CDR3 sequences, roughly 18% seen only once; the top ten take 20% to 25%. The source material was PBMCs or a T cell subset sorted from them (not recorded which). Receptor source: a man aged 18 to 35 who had mild COVID-19 (a few samples of this study predate the infection). Cell type and time point are not known.

The chain couples TRBV28 to TRBJ1-1, with D possibly TRBD1 on 5 matching bases. This CDR3 spans 12 amino acids. V was shortened by 7 bases and J by 11 bases, with 17 bases between the two germline ends. Germline V gene data show CDR1 as MDHEN and CDR2 as SYDVKM. The DNA of the CDR3 is TGTGCCAGCACCCGTGGGGGGGGTTGGGCTTTCTTT. As protein: CASTRGGGWAFF.

This clonotype was recorded many times. The rearrangement uses TRBV5-1 and TRBJ2-3, with D perhaps TRBD1 (7 bases). The V end lost 5 bases, the J end lost 0 bases, and 13 bases lay between the germline ends. The CDR3 is 15 amino acids. Germline V gene lookup returns CDR1 SGHRS and CDR2 YFSETQ. The CDR3 sequence: CASRGGTVSTDTQYF. The CDR3 nucleotides read TGCGCCAGCAGGGGCGGGACAGTTAGCACAGATACGCAGTATTTT.

This chain joins TRBV18 and TRBJ2-7; D is uncertain. Looked up from germline, CDR1 is KGHSH and CDR2 is LQKENI. Trimming took off 3 bases at V and 5 bases at J, with 17 bases between the two ends. CDR3 size: 15 residues. The CDR3 nucleotides read TGTGCCAGCTCACCCCAGTCGGTGGGGAACGACGAGCAGTACTTC. Translating gives CASSPQSVGNDEQYF.

CDR3 amino acids: CSASTGLGEKLFF. DNA for the CDR3: TGCAGTGCTAGTACAGGGTTAGGTGAAAAACTGTTTTTT. The chain is built from TRBV20-1 and TRBJ1-4; D is perhaps TRBD1 (6 bases). CDR1 DFQATT and CDR2 SNEGSKA come from the germline V gene (reference sequence). The V end lost 3 bases, the J end lost 7 bases, and 12 bases lay between the germline ends. CDR3 length equals 13 residues.

The CDR3 DNA follows: TGTGCCAGCAGCCAACCTCCGGGGGGGGAAGCCAAAAACATTCAGTACTTC. This encodes CASSQPPGGEAKNIQYF. This chain uses TRBV4-2 with TRBJ2-4; 8 bases fit TRBD2. Per the germline V gene, CDR1 is LGHNA and CDR2 is YNFKEQ. Trimming removed 2 bases from V and 0 bases from J; junction bases left unmatched: 6. The CDR3 consists of 17 residues.